Only a few counts were recorded for the clone carrying this T cell receptor (beta chain). Through a sample-barcoded 5' primer and a J-beta primer mix, a second PCR was run for about 7 to 12 cycles. Every cDNA molecule carried a tag from a template-switch adaptor bearing 12 random nucleotides. Sequencing recovered at least 2.5 million CDR3-containing paired-end reads from each sample. TCRdb reprocessed the 5' RACE reads with MiXCR, giving one entry per CDR3 protein. The table includes more than 650,000 distinct CDR3 sequences, roughly 50% detected once. In terms of origin and age, donors were healthy Caucasian individuals from Russia aged roughly 6 to 90. Extraction of total RNA produced a minimum of 5 micrograms from each sample. This entry comes from a study of blood T cells in healthy people across ages. Sequenced sample: blood. The source of this sequence is a man aged 80 or over in good health.

CDR3 in amino acids: CSATGRGQNEQFF. The CDR3 nucleotides are TGCAGTGCTACGGGCAGGGGGCAGAATGAGCAGTTCTTC. The chain is built from TRBV20-1 and TRBJ2-1, with TRBD1 identical over 8 bases. Germline CDR1 and CDR2: DFQATT and SNEGSKA (reference sequence). Germline trimming cut 4 bases from V and 7 bases from J; bases unmatched to any gene: 6. The CDR3 runs to 13 residues.